This TCR beta chain appears in the sequencing data of a study of post-analysis software for immune sequencing data. At the level of the study: The patients showed relapsing-remitting, secondary progressive and progressive-relapsing multiple sclerosis courses. Broader study findings: In multiple sclerosis, normalized Chao1 diversity was significantly below that of controls. Patients carried a handful of TRBV segments more frequently than controls did, and TRBV5-6, TRBV5-1 and TRBV20-1 were among them. Batch-matched samples strongly co-clustered by F measure.

About this clonotype: The antigen is not known.

The TCR beta cDNA libraries contained unique molecular identifiers. From around 1 to 9.1 million T cells, 500,000 or so cDNA molecules were obtained. Using its own MiXCR run on the PCR reads, TCRdb lists one record per CDR3 protein. The sample contains roughly 620,000 distinct CDR3 sequences, around 40% of which appear only once. Unmatched junction bases numbered 7, after V lost 0 bases and J lost 2 bases. Germline V gives CDR1 SEHNR, CDR2 FQNEAQ (reference sequence). The CDR3 consists of 18 residues. The sample was blood. The source is a girl between 5 and 17 years old with multiple sclerosis. The V gene is TRBV7-9, the J gene TRBJ2-1, with 10 bases matching TRBD2. CDR3 residues: CASSLAFEREGPYNEQFF. CDR3 bases: TGTGCCAGCAGCTTAGCGTTCGAGCGGGAGGGCCCCTACAATGAGCAGTTCTTC.